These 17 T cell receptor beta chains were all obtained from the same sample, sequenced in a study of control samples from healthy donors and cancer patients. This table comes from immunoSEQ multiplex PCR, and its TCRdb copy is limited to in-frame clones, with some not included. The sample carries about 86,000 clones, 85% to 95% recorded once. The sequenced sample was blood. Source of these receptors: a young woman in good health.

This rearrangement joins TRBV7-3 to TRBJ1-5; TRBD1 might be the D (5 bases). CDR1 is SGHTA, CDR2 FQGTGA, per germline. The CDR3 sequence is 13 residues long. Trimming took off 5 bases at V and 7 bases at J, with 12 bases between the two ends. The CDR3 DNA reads TGTGCCAGCAGCACCACCCCAGGGCAGCCCCAGCATTTT. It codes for CASSTTPGQPQHF. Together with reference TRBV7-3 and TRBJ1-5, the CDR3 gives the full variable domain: GAGVSQTPSNKVTEKGKYVELRCDPISGHTALYWYRQSLGQGPEFLIYFQGTGAADDSGLPNDRFFAVRPEGSVSTLKIQRTERGDSAVYLCASSTTPGQPQHFGDGTRLSIL.

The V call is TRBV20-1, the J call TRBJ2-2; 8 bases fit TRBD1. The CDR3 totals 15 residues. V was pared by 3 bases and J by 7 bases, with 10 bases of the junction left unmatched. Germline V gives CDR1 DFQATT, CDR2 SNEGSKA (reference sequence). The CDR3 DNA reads TGCAGTGCTAGTCAGGGGGCCCCCAGTATCGGGGAGCTGTTTTTT. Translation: CSASQGAPSIGELFF.

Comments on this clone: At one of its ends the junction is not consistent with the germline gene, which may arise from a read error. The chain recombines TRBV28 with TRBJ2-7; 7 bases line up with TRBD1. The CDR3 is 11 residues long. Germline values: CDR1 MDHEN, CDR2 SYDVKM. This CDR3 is CASSERQGVDF. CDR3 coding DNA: TGTGCCAGCAGCGAGAGACAGGGCGTTGACTTC.

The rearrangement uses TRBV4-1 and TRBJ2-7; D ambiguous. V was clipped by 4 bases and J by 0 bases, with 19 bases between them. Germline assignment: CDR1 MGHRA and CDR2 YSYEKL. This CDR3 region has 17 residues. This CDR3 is CASSLTWGERSSYEQYF. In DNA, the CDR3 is TGCGCCAGCAGCCTCACATGGGGTGAGAGGAGCTCCTACGAGCAGTACTTC.

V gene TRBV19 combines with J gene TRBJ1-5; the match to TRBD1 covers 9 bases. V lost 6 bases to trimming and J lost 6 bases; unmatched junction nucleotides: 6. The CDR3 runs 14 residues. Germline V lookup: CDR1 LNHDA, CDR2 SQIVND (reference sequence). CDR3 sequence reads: CASRPGQGRQPQHF. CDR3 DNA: TGTGCCAGTAGACCGGGACAGGGACGTCAGCCCCAGCATTTT. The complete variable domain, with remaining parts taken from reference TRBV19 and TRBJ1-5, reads DGGITQSPKYLFRKEGQNVTLSCEQNLNHDAMYWYRQDPGQGLRLIYYSQIVNDFQKGDIAEGYSVSREKKESFPLTVTSAQKNPTAFYLCASRPGQGRQPQHFGDGTRLSIL.

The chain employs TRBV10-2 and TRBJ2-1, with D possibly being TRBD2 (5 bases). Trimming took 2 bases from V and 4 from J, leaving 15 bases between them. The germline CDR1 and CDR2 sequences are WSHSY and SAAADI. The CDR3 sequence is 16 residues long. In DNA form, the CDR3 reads TGCGCCAGCAGTGAGAAATGGGCGGGCACATACAATGAGCAGTTCTTC. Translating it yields CASSEKWAGTYNEQFF.

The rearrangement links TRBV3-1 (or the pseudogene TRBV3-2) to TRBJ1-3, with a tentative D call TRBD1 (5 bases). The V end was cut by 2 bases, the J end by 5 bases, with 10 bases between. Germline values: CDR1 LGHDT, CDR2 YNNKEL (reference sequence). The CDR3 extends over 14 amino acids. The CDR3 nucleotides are TGTGCCAGCAGCCAAAGTGCAGGGAGAAACACCATATATTTT. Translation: CASSQSAGRNTIYF.

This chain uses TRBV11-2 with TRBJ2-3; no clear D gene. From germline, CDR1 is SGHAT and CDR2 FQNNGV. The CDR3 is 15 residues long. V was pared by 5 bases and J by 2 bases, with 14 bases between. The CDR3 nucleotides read TGTGCCAGCAGCCCGACTTTCACCCTCACAGATACGCAGTATTTT. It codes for CASSPTFTLTDTQYF.

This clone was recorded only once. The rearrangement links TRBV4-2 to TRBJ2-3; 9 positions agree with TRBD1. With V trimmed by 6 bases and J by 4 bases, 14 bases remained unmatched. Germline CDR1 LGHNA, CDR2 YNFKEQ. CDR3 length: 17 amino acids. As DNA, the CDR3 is TGTGCCAGCAGACAAACAAGCGGGACAGGGTTTCCAGATACGCAGTATTTT. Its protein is CASRQTSGTGFPDTQYF.

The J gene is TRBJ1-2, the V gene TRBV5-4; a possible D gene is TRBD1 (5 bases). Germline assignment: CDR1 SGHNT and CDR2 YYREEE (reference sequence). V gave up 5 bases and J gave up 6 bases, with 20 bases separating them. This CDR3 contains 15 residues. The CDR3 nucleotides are TGTGCCAGCAGTCGCCCGGACAACTCTCTCCATGGCTACACCTTC. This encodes CASSRPDNSLHGYTF.

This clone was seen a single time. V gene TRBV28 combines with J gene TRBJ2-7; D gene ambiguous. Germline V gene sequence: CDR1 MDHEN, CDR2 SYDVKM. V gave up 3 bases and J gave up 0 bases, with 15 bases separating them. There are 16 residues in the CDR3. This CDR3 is CASSFLGRAPSYEQYF. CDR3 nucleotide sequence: TGTGCCAGCAGTTTCTTGGGCAGAGCCCCCTCCTACGAGCAGTACTTC. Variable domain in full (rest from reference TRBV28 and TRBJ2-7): DVKVTQSSRYLVKRTGEKVFLECVQDMDHENMFWYRQDPGLGLRLIYFSYDVKMKEKGDIPEGYSVSREKKERFSLILESASTNQTSMYLCASSFLGRAPSYEQYFGPGTRLTVT.

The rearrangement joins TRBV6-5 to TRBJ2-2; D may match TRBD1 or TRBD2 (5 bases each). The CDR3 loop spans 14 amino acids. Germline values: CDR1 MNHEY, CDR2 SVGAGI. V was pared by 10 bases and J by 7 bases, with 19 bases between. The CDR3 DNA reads TGTGCCACCCGGGACGCTCTGAGAGGCGGGGAGCTGTTTTTT. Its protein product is CATRDALRGGELFF.

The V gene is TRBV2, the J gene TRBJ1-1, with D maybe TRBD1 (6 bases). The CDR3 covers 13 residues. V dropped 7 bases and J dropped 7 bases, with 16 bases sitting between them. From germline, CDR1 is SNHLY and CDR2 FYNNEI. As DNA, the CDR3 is TGTGCCAGCAACTTCATGATGGACAGTGAAGCTTTCTTT. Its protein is CASNFMMDSEAFF.

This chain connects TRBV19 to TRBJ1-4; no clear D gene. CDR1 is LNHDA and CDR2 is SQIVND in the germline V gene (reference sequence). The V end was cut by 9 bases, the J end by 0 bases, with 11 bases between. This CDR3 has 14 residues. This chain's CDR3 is CASSFGATNEKLFF. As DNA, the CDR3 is TGTGCCAGCTCTTTCGGAGCAACTAATGAAAAACTGTTTTTT.

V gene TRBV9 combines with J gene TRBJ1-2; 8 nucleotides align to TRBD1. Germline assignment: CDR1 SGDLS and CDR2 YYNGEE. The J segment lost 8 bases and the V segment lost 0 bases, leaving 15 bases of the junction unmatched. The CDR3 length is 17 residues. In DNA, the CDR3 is TGTGCCAGCAGCGTAGCTGCTGTGGGGACAGGAGTAGAGGGCTACACCTTC. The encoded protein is CASSVAAVGTGVEGYTF.

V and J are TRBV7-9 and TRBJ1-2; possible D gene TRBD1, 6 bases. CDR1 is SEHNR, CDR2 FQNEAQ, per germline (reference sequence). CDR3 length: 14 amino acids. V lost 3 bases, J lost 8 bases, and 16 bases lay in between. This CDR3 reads CASSLSSGGDGYTF. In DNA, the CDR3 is TGTGCCAGCAGCTTGAGTTCTGGGGGCGACGGCTACACCTTC.

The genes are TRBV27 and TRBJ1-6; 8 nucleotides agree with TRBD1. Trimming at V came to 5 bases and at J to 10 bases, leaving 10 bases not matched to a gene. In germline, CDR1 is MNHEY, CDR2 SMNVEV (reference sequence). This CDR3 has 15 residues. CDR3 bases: TGTGCCAGCAGTAGATCGGACCAGGGGGCCTCACCCCTCCACTTT. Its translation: CASSRSDQGASPLHF.